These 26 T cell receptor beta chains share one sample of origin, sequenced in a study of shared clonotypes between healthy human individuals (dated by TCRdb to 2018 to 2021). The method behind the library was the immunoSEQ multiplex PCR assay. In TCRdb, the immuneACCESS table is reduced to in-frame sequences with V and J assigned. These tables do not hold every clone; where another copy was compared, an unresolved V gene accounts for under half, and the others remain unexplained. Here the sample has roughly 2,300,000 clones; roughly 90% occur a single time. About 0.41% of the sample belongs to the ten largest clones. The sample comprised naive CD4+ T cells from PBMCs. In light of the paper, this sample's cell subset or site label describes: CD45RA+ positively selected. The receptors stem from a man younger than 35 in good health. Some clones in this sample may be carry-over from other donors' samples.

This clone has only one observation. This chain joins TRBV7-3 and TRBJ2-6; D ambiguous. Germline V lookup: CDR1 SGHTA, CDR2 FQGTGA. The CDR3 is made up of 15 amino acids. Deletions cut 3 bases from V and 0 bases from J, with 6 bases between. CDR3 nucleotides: TGTGCCAGCAGCTTCGACAACTCTGGGGCCAACGTCCTGACTTTC. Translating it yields CASSFDNSGANVLTF.

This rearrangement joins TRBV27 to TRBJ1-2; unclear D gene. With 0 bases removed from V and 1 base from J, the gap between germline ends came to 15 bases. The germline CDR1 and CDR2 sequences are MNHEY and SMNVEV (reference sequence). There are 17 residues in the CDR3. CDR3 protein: CASSLSPLQWGNYGYTF. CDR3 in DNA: TGTGCCAGCAGTTTATCCCCCCTACAATGGGGTAACTATGGCTACACCTTC.

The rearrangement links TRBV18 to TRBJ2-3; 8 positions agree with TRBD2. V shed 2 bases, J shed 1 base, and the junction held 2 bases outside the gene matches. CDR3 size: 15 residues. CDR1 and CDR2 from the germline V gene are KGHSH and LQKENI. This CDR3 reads CASSPVTSGTDTQYF. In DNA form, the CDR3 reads TGTGCCAGCTCACCAGTGACTAGCGGCACAGATACGCAGTATTTT.

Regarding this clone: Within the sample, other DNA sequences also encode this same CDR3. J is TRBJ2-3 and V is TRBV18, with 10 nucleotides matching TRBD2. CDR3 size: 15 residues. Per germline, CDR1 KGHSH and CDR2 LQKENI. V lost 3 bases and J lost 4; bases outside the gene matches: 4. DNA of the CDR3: TGTGCCAGCTCACCCCCTAGCGGGAGTGCAGATACGCAGTATTTT. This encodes CASSPPSGSADTQYF.

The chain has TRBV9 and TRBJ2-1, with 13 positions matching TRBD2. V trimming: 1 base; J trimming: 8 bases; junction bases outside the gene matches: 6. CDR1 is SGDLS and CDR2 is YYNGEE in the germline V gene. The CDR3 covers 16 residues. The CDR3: CASSVSGLAGIDEQFF. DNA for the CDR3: TGTGCCAGCAGCGTATCGGGACTAGCGGGAATCGATGAGCAGTTCTTC.

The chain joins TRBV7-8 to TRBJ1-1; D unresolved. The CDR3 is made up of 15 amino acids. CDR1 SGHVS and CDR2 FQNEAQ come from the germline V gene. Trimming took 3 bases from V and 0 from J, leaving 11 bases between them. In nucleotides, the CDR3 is TGTGCCAGCAGCTTGACGCTTTGGTTGAACACTGAAGCTTTCTTT. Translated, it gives CASSLTLWLNTEAFF.

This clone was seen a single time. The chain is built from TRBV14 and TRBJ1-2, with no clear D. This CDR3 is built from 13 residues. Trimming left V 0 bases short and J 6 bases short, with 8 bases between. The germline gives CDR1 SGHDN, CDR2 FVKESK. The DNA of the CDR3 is TGTGCCAGCAGCCAAGACGTCATCAATGGCTACACCTTC. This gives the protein CASSQDVINGYTF.

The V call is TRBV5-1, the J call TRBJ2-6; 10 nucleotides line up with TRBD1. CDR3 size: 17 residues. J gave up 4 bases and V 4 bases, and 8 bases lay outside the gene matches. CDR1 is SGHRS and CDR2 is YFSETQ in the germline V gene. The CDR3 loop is CASSPFGTGAGANVLTF. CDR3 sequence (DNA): TGCGCCAGCAGCCCCTTCGGGACAGGGGCCGGGGCCAACGTCCTGACTTTC.

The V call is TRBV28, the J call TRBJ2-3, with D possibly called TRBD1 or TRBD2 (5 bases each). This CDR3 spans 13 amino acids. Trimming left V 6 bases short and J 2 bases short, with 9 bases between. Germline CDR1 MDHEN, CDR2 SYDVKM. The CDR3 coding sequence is TGTGCCAGCAGAACCGGGACCACAGATACGCAGTATTTT. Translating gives CASRTGTTDTQYF. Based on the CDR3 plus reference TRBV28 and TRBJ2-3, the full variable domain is DVKVTQSSRYLVKRTGEKVFLECVQDMDHENMFWYRQDPGLGLRLIYFSYDVKMKEKGDIPEGYSVSREKKERFSLILESASTNQTSMYLCASRTGTTDTQYFGPGTRLTVL.

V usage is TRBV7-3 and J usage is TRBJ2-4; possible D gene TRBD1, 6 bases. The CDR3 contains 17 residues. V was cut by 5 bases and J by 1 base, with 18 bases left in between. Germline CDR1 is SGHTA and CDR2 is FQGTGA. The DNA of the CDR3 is TGTGCCAGCAGCCCGGGCAGGGGACGAGGGGCCAAAAACATTCAGTACTTC. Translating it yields CASSPGRGRGAKNIQYF.

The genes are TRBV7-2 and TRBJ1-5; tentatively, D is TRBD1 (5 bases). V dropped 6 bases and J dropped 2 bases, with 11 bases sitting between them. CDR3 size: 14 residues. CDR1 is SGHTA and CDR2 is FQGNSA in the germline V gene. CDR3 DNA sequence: TGTGCCAGCAGACCAGCACAGGGCAATCAGCCCCAGCATTTT. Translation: CASRPAQGNQPQHF.

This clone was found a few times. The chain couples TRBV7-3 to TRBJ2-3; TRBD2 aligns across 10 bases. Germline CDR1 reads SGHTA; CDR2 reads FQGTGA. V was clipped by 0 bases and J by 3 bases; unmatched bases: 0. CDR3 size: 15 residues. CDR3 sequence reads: CASSLTSGRTDTQYF. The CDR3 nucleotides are TGTGCCAGCAGCTTAACTAGCGGGAGGACAGATACGCAGTATTTT.

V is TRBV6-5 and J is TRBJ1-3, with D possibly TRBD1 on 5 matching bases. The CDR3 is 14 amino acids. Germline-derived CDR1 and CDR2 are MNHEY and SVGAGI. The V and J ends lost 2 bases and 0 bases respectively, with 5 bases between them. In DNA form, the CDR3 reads TGTGCCAGCAGTTACGACAGCTCTGGAAACACCATATATTTT. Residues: CASSYDSSGNTIYF.

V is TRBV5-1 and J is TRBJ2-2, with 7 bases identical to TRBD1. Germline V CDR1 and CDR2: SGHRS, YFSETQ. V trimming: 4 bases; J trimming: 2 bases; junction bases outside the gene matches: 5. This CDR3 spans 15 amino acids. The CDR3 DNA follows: TGCGCCAGCAGCACCGGGACAGAAAACACCGGGGAGCTGTTTTTT. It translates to CASSTGTENTGELFF. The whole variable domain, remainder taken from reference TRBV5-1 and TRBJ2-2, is KAGVTQTPRYLIKTRGQQVTLSCSPISGHRSVSWYQQTPGQGLQFLFEYFSETQRNKGNFPGRFSGRQFSNSRSEMNVSTLELGDSALYLCASSTGTENTGELFFGEGSRLTVL.

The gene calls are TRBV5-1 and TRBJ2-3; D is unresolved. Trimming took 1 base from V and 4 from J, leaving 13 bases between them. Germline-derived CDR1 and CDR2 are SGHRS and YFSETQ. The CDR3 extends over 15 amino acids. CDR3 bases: TGCGCCAGCAGCTTGTGGGATGCTGCCGCAGATACGCAGTATTTT. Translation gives CASSLWDAAADTQYF.

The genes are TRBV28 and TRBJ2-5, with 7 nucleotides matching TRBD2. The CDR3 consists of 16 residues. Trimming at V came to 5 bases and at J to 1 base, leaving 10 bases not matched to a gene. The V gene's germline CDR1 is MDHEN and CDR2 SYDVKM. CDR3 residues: CASSGGVGGRQETQYF. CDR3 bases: TGTGCCAGCAGTGGGGGGGTTGGGGGTCGCCAAGAGACCCAGTACTTC.

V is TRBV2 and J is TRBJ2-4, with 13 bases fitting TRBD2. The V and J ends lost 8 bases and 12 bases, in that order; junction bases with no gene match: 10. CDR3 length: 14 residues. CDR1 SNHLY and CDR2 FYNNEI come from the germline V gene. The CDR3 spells CASAIRTSGSSQYF. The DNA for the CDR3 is TGTGCCAGCGCCATTAGGACTAGCGGGAGTTCTCAGTACTTC.

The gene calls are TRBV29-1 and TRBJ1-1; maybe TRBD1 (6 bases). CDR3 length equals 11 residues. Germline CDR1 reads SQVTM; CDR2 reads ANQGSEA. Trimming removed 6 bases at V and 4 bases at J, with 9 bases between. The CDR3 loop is CSVGHVTEAFF. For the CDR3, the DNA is TGCAGCGTGGGACATGTCACTGAAGCTTTCTTT.

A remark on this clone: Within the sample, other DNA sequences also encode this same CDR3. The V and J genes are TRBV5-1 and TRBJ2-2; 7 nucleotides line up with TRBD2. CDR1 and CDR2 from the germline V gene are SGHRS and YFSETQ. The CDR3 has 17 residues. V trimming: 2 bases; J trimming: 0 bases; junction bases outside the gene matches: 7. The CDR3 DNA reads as TGCGCCAGCAGCTTCCCTAGCGGAAGCGCGAACACCGGGGAGCTGTTTTTT. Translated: CASSFPSGSANTGELFF.

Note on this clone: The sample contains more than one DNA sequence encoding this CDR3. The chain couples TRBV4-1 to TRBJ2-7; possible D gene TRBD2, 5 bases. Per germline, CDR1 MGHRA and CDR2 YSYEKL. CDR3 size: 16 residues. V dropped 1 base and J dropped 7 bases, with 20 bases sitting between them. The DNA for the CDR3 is TGCGCCAGCAGCCAAGTGAGCGGAAAATTTGATGGGGAGCAGTACTTC. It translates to CASSQVSGKFDGEQYF.

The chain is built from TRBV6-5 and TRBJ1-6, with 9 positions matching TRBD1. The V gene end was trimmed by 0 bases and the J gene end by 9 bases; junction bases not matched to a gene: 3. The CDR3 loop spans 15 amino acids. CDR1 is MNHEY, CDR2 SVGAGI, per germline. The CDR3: CASSYSDRGISPLHF. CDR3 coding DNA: TGTGCCAGCAGTTACTCGGACAGGGGTATTTCACCCCTCCACTTT.

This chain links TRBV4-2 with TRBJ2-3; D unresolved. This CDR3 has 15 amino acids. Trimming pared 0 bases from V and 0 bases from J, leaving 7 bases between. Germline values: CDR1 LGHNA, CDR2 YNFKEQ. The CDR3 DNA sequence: TGTGCCAGCAGCCAAGAGGCAGGTAGCACAGATACGCAGTATTTT. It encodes CASSQEAGSTDTQYF.

The CDR3, as DNA: TGTGCCAGCAGTTACGCCACAGATACGCAGTATTTT. It codes for CASSYATDTQYF. J is TRBJ2-3 and V is TRBV6-5, with no clear D. V was cut by 2 bases and J by 2 bases, with 2 bases left in between. Germline lookup yields CDR1 MNHEY and CDR2 SVGAGI. This CDR3 has 12 amino acids.

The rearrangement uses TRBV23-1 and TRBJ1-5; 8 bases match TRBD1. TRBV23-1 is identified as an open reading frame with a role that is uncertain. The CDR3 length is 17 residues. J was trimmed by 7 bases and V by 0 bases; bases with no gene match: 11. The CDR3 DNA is TGCGCCAGCAGTCAATCGTCTCAGGGGGCGATGGGCCAGCCCCAGCATTTT. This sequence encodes CASSQSSQGAMGQPQHF.

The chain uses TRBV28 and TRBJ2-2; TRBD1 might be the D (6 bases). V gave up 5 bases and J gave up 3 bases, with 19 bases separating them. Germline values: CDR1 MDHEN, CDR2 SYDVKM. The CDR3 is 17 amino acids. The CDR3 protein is CASSPGGWGRDTGELFF. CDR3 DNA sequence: TGTGCCAGCAGTCCCGGAGGCTGGGGGCGCGACACCGGGGAGCTGTTTTTT.

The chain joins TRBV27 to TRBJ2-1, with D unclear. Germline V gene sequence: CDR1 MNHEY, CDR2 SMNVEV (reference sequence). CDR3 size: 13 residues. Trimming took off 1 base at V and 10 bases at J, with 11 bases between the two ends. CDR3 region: CASSLLWGNEQFF. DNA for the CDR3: TGTGCCAGCAGTTTATTATGGGGAAACGAGCAGTTCTTC.